A single sample is the source of the 18 T cell receptor beta chains below, sequenced in a study of shared clonotypes between healthy human individuals. Method: immunoSEQ multiplex PCR; TCRdb's copy keeps in-frame clones and lacks some. The sample consists of more than 90,000 clones, around 67% of them appearing once. Input material: memory CD8+ T cells sorted from blood. Subset described: CD45RO+ cells pooled with CCR7-negative TemRA cells. The receptors originated from a man between 25 and 39 years old in good health.

This chain connects TRBV6-4 to TRBJ2-1; TRBD2 matches 11 bases. Germline lookup yields CDR1 MRHNA and CDR2 SNTAGT. The CDR3 extends over 23 amino acids. J was trimmed by 7 bases and V by 2 bases; bases with no gene match: 28. This CDR3 is CASSDGLGQPLGSGRAVTNEQFF. CDR3 coding DNA: TGTGCCAGCAGTGACGGGTTGGGACAGCCGCTTGGTAGCGGGAGGGCCGTAACGAATGAGCAGTTCTTC.

This chain joins TRBV18 and TRBJ2-3; 7 bases match TRBD1. The J segment lost 2 bases and the V segment lost 4 bases, leaving 6 bases of the junction unmatched. The germline gives CDR1 KGHSH, CDR2 LQKENI. There are 15 residues in the CDR3. CDR3 residues: CASSRGQLITDTQYF. The CDR3 DNA sequence: TGTGCCAGCTCACGGGGACAGTTGATCACAGATACGCAGTATTTT.

This chain joins TRBV7-9 and TRBJ1-1; D is uncertain. The germline gives CDR1 SEHNR, CDR2 FQNEAQ (reference sequence). Trimming shortened V by 5 bases and J by 1 base, and 11 bases separated the two germline ends. This CDR3 has 14 residues. The DNA for the CDR3 is TGTGCCAGCAGCGGACGTTCAGAGAACACTGAAGCTTTCTTT. Translation: CASSGRSENTEAFF.

This clone was detected a few times. The genes are TRBV10-3 and TRBJ1-3; TRBD1 agrees at 7 bases. Germline V CDR1 and CDR2: ENHRY, SYGVKD. Trimming removed 8 bases from V and 0 bases from J; junction bases left unmatched: 28. The CDR3 is made up of 22 amino acids. CDR3 region: CAIPAPTGDRALVERSGNTIYF. CDR3 DNA: TGTGCCATCCCCGCGCCAACAGGGGATAGGGCTCTGGTCGAACGCTCTGGAAACACCATATATTTT.

The J gene is TRBJ2-7, the V gene TRBV28, with 7 bases aligning to TRBD2. J lost 2 bases, V lost 2 bases, and 0 bases had no gene match. The germline V gene has CDR1 MDHEN and CDR2 SYDVKM. The length of the CDR3 is 13 residues. DNA of the CDR3: TGTGCCAGCAGTTTAGGGAGGGCCTACGAGCAGTACTTC. Residues: CASSLGRAYEQYF. The complete variable domain, with remaining parts taken from reference TRBV28 and TRBJ2-7, reads DVKVTQSSRYLVKRTGEKVFLECVQDMDHENMFWYRQDPGLGLRLIYFSYDVKMKEKGDIPEGYSVSREKKERFSLILESASTNQTSMYLCASSLGRAYEQYFGPGTRLTVT.

CDR3 loop: CSVRGTDTGELFF. CDR3 bases: TGCAGCGTTCGTGGGACAGACACCGGGGAGCTGTTTTTT. The chain is built from TRBV29-1 and TRBJ2-2; 7 nucleotides align to TRBD1. There are 13 residues in the CDR3. Germline CDR1 reads SQVTM; CDR2 reads ANQGSEA. Losses at the gene ends were 5 bases for V and 3 bases for J; bases not matched to a gene: 3.

CDR3 nucleotide sequence: TGTGCCAGCAGTGAAACCGGGACAGGGGAGGCTCACTACGAGCAGTACTTC. It codes for CASSETGTGEAHYEQYF. This chain links TRBV25-1 with TRBJ2-7; 10 positions match TRBD1. Germline CDR1 reads MGHDK; CDR2 reads SYGVNS. V trimming: 2 bases; J trimming: 3 bases; junction bases outside the gene matches: 10. The CDR3 sequence is 17 residues long.

The chain employs TRBV19 and TRBJ2-7; 9 bases match TRBD2. Germline V lookup: CDR1 LNHDA, CDR2 SQIVND (reference sequence). The CDR3 has 18 amino acids. V dropped 5 bases and J dropped 2; count of bases not matched to a gene: 16. CDR3 sequence: CASSQILGASGIPYEQYF. CDR3 coding DNA: TGTGCCAGTAGTCAAATACTGGGAGCTAGCGGGATTCCCTACGAGCAGTACTTC.

There are many counts of this clone. This chain links TRBV13 with TRBJ1-1; D remains ambiguous. The CDR3 length is 12 residues. Trimming took 4 bases from V and 11 from J, leaving 14 bases between them. Per germline, CDR1 PRHDT and CDR2 FYEKMQ (reference sequence). CDR3 protein: CASSSGKDDAFF. The CDR3 DNA follows: TGTGCCAGCAGCTCTGGGAAGGACGATGCTTTCTTT.

The chain employs TRBV10-3 and TRBJ2-1, with no clear D. The V end lost 4 bases, the J end lost 1 base, and 11 bases lay between the germline ends. Germline V gives CDR1 ENHRY, CDR2 SYGVKD. The CDR3 length is 15 residues. For the CDR3, the DNA is TGTGCCATCAGTGGGGGTTTAGTGTCCTACAATGAGCAGTTCTTC. Amino acids: CAISGGLVSYNEQFF.

This clone was observed a few times. The chain combines TRBV28 with TRBJ1-1; 8 positions match TRBD1. CDR1 and CDR2 (germline): MDHEN, SYDVKM. V lost 7 bases, J lost 4 bases, and 11 bases stayed unmatched. This CDR3 has 15 residues. CDR3 loop: CASNFPGQVSTEAFF. The CDR3 DNA sequence: TGTGCCAGCAACTTCCCGGGACAGGTATCCACTGAAGCTTTCTTT.

The chain has TRBV6-6 and TRBJ2-1; no firm D call. The CDR3 length is 13 residues. The germline V and J ends were trimmed by 8 bases and 5 bases, with 13 bases remaining between them. Germline loops: CDR1 MNHNY, CDR2 SVGAGI (reference sequence). The CDR3, as DNA: TGTGCCAGCTCTAATGGGCCCCACAATGAGCAGTTCTTC. It encodes CASSNGPHNEQFF.

This clone was observed a few times. The chain combines TRBV2 with TRBJ2-2; D not certain. Germline loops: CDR1 SNHLY, CDR2 FYNNEI. The CDR3 runs 13 residues. Deletions cut 6 bases from V and 7 bases from J, with 12 bases between. The CDR3 bases are TGTGCCAGCAGGGCCCACGCCTTCGGGGAGCTGTTTTTT. Translated: CASRAHAFGELFF.

This chain links TRBV7-9 with TRBJ2-4; no firm D call. Germline CDR1 and CDR2: SEHNR and FQNEAQ (reference sequence). The CDR3 covers 13 residues. Trimming removed 11 bases at V and 3 bases at J, with 14 bases between. The CDR3 DNA is TGTGCCGGAGAAAGGGTTGGCAAAAACATTCAGTACTTC. Protein: CAGERVGKNIQYF. The full variable domain, with the rest looked up from reference TRBV7-9 and TRBJ2-4, is DTGVSQNPRHKITKRGQNVTFRCDPISEHNRLYWYRQTLGQGPEFLTYFQNEAQLEKSRLLSDRFSAERPKGSFSTLEIQRTEQGDSAMYLCAGERVGKNIQYFGAGTRLSVL.

The V and J genes are TRBV6-4 and TRBJ1-5, with TRBD1 matching 7 bases. V lost 6 bases, J lost 2 bases, and 4 bases stayed unmatched. The CDR3 loop spans 14 amino acids. Germline CDR1 MRHNA, CDR2 SNTAGT. The chain's CDR3 is CASSKGARNQPQHF. The CDR3 nucleotides are TGTGCCAGCAGCAAGGGGGCTCGCAATCAGCCCCAGCATTTT.

The chain is built from TRBV4-1 and TRBJ2-6, with unresolved D. V lost 1 base and J 0 bases, leaving 4 bases between the germline ends. Germline-derived CDR1 and CDR2 are MGHRA and YSYEKL. CDR3 length equals 15 residues. The CDR3 DNA reads as TGCGCCAGCAGCCAAGTTGCCTCTGGGGCCAACGTCCTGACTTTC. Residues: CASSQVASGANVLTF.

This clone was counted between two and nine times. V is TRBV10-3 and J is TRBJ2-7, with D possibly called TRBD1 or TRBD2 (5 bases each). V was clipped by 2 bases and J by 3 bases, with 8 bases between them. Germline-derived CDR1 and CDR2 are ENHRY and SYGVKD. This CDR3 comprises 13 residues. CDR3: CAISEGDGYEQYF. CDR3 DNA sequence: TGTGCCATCAGTGAGGGGGACGGCTACGAGCAGTACTTC.

This clone showed up many times. This sequence joins TRBV19 and TRBJ1-5; D perhaps matches TRBD1 (5 bases). The CDR3 consists of 15 residues. The V end lost 5 bases, the J end lost 4 bases, and 15 bases lay between the germline ends. The germline V gene encodes CDR1 LNHDA and CDR2 SQIVND (reference sequence). In nucleotides, the CDR3 is TGTGCCAGTAGTTCTATAACAGGAAAGAATCAGCCCCAGCATTTT. Its translation is CASSSITGKNQPQHF.